This T cell receptor beta chain derives from a study of T-cell memory formation after mild COVID-19. The wider study: Most TCR clusters belonged to a single donor. Whole-study findings and limits: There were some responding clones in pre-infection memory, which suggested that cross-reactive memory had joined. CD4+ contracting clones were found mainly in CM and EM, and CD8+ ones in EMRA.

Deletions cut 0 bases from V and 1 base from J, with 7 bases between. The V gene's germline CDR1 is SGHRS and CDR2 YFSETQ. The CDR3 is made up of 15 amino acids. About this clonotype: What it recognizes is unknown.

5'RACE with constant-segment primers built TCRalpha and TCRbeta cDNA libraries with UMIs. TCRdb reprocessed the 5' RACE reads with MiXCR, giving one entry per CDR3 protein. The sample lists about 500,000 distinct CDR3 sequences, around 20% seen once, with around 13% in the top ten. The sequencing input was PBMCs or a T cell subset sorted from them (not recorded which). The TCR was taken from an adult woman who had mild COVID-19 (a few samples of this study predate the infection). Cell type and time point are not known. This chain uses TRBV5-1 with TRBJ2-2; no clear D. The CDR3 reads CASSLGTWNTGELFF. The DNA for the CDR3 is TGCGCCAGCAGCTTGGGTACTTGGAACACCGGGGAGCTGTTTTTT.